The 9 T cell receptor beta chains presented below share a single source sample, sequenced in a study of blood T cell repertoires in COVID-19. The method was immunoSEQ multiplex PCR; TCRdb's version includes in-frame clones alone and lacks a portion of them. The table lists under 200,000 clones, roughly 85% of them singletons, with 15% to 20% in the top ten. Source material: PBMCs or T cells enriched from blood (not recorded which). These receptors were collected from a man in his 60s who had recovered from COVID-19.

V and J are TRBV7-2 and TRBJ1-3; 7 bases are a match to TRBD1. Trimming cost V 4 bases and J 12 bases; bases outside gene matches: 6. CDR1 and CDR2 from the germline V gene are SGHTA and FQGNSA. The CDR3 is made up of 12 amino acids. The CDR3 loop is CASSSRTGRIYF. For the CDR3, the DNA is TGTGCCAGCAGCTCCCGGACAGGCCGCATATATTTT.

The V call is TRBV10-1, the J call TRBJ2-7; 10 bases align to TRBD1. Looked up from germline, CDR1 is WNHNN and CDR2 is SYGVQD (reference sequence). The CDR3 extends over 15 amino acids. Trimming took 7 bases from V and 4 from J; bases not matched to a gene: 10. The CDR3 DNA is TGCGCCAGCACCCCCAGACAGGGGGCATCGTACGAGCAGTACTTC. Protein: CASTPRQGASYEQYF.

The chain has TRBV5-1 and TRBJ2-1, with 13 bases matching TRBD2. The J segment lost 6 bases and the V segment lost 0 bases, leaving 3 bases of the junction unmatched. Germline V gene sequence: CDR1 SGHRS, CDR2 YFSETQ. The CDR3 is 16 residues long. Here the CDR3 DNA reads TGCGCCAGCAGCTTGGCCGGACTAGCGGGGGCCAATGAGCAGTTCTTC. Its translation: CASSLAGLAGANEQFF.

This clone was observed once. CDR3 in DNA: TGTGCCAGCAGTCCCGAACATGTGGGGGGGACCGGGGAGCTGTTTTTT. Its protein is CASSPEHVGGTGELFF. The chain recombines TRBV28 with TRBJ2-2; 7 nucleotides match TRBD2. With 5 bases clipped from V and 5 bases from J, the junction kept 11 bases outside the gene matches. The germline V gene has CDR1 MDHEN and CDR2 SYDVKM. This CDR3 contains 16 residues.

The V call is TRBV28, the J call TRBJ1-2; D call uncertain. The ends were cut back, 1 base at V and 4 bases at J, with 7 bases in the middle. The CDR3 has 13 residues. Germline lookup yields CDR1 MDHEN and CDR2 SYDVKM. CDR3 in DNA: TGTGCCAGCAGTTTATCCAGAAGCTATGGCTACACCTTC. It is translated as CASSLSRSYGYTF.

This clone was observed once. The V gene is TRBV18, the J gene TRBJ2-3; maybe TRBD2 (7 bases). CDR1 is KGHSH and CDR2 is LQKENI in the germline V gene. This CDR3 is built from 16 residues. Trimming cost V 1 base and J 3 bases, with 14 bases left between them. CDR3: CASSPLKGGRTDTQYF. As DNA, the CDR3 is TGTGCCAGCTCACCACTGAAGGGGGGGCGGACAGATACGCAGTATTTT.

V gene TRBV14 combines with J gene TRBJ1-4, with TRBD1 matching over 8 bases. After removal of 5 bases from V and 8 bases from J, the junction contained 7 bases not matched to a gene. The CDR3 is made up of 14 amino acids. CDR1 is SGHDN and CDR2 is FVKESK in the germline V gene. As DNA, the CDR3 is TGTGCCAGCAGCAGGGACAGGTCGGGCGAAAAACTGTTTTTT. Its translation is CASSRDRSGEKLFF.

V and J are TRBV10-3 and TRBJ1-2; TRBD1 matches at 7 bases. Germline loops: CDR1 ENHRY, CDR2 SYGVKD. The CDR3 covers 16 residues. Germline trimming cut 0 bases from V and 0 bases from J; bases unmatched to any gene: 4. CDR3 bases: TGTGCCATCAGTGAGTCAAGGACAGGCGCTAACTATGGCTACACCTTC. Residues: CAISESRTGANYGYTF.

This clone appeared once. This chain links TRBV2 with TRBJ2-1; 12 positions agree with TRBD2. CDR1 and CDR2 from the germline V gene are SNHLY and FYNNEI. The J segment lost 5 bases and the V segment lost 7 bases, leaving 6 bases of the junction unmatched. The CDR3 is made up of 15 amino acids. The CDR3 sequence: CASNGLAGNHNEQFF. The CDR3 DNA reads TGTGCCAGCAACGGACTAGCGGGGAACCACAATGAGCAGTTCTTC.